The 23 T cell receptor beta chains in this list originate from one sample, sequenced in a study of T-cell memory formation after mild COVID-19. TCRdb re-called the 5' RACE reads with MiXCR, one entry per CDR3 protein. The data contain roughly 180,000 distinct CDR3 sequences, roughly 11% of them seen just once; the ten biggest clones take up approximately 3.8%. The sample taken for sequencing was PBMCs or a T cell subset sorted from them (not recorded which). The origin of the receptors is a man younger than 35 who had mild COVID-19 (a few samples of this study predate the infection). Cell type and time point are not known.

This chain connects TRBV7-6 to TRBJ2-3; the D gene is possibly TRBD2 (5 bases). V lost 6 bases to trimming and J lost 2 bases, with 21 bases between them. The length of the CDR3 is 17 residues. In germline, CDR1 is SGHVS, CDR2 FNYEAQ. This chain's CDR3 is CASSPLGIVGYTDTQYF. DNA of the CDR3: TGTGCCAGCAGTCCACTCGGGATAGTTGGGTACACAGATACGCAGTATTTT.

The chain joins TRBV5-1 to TRBJ2-3; no definite D call. From germline, CDR1 is SGHRS and CDR2 YFSETQ. Trimming shortened V by 0 bases and J by 2 bases, and 7 bases separated the two germline ends. The CDR3 is made up of 14 amino acids. The CDR3 nucleotides read TGCGCCAGCAGCTTGGACGTCCTCACAGATACGCAGTATTTT. Translated, it gives CASSLDVLTDTQYF. Variable domain in full (rest from reference TRBV5-1 and TRBJ2-3): KAGVTQTPRYLIKTRGQQVTLSCSPISGHRSVSWYQQTPGQGLQFLFEYFSETQRNKGNFPGRFSGRQFSNSRSEMNVSTLELGDSALYLCASSLDVLTDTQYFGPGTRLTVL.

This chain joins TRBV5-1 and TRBJ2-5, with D possibly being TRBD1 (6 bases). This CDR3 contains 16 residues. Looked up from germline, CDR1 is SGHRS and CDR2 is YFSETQ. Trimming took off 4 bases at V and 2 bases at J, with 18 bases between the two ends. CDR3 nucleotide sequence: TGCGCCAGCAGCCCAACGCTCTTCGGACAGCAAGAGACCCAGTACTTC. Its protein is CASSPTLFGQQETQYF.

V and J are TRBV7-2 and TRBJ2-7; D possibly uses TRBD1 or TRBD2 (6 bases each). The ends were cut back, 5 bases at V and 12 bases at J, with 17 bases in the middle. The germline V gene has CDR1 SGHTA and CDR2 FQGNSA. This CDR3 contains 12 residues. The CDR3 DNA follows: TGTGCCAGCAGCGAACTTCGGGGGCGGGGGTACTTC. Translated: CASSELRGRGYF.

This clonotype was observed many times. V and J are TRBV7-2 and TRBJ1-2; the D is unclear. This CDR3 spans 13 amino acids. The V gene lost 3 bases and the J gene lost 3 bases, with 8 bases spanning the gap. CDR1 is SGHTA and CDR2 is FQGNSA in the germline V gene. In nucleotides, the CDR3 is TGTGCCAGCAGCTTCCGCCCTGACTATGGCTACACCTTC. Its protein is CASSFRPDYGYTF.

This clonotype came up a few times. J is TRBJ2-1 and V is TRBV9; D remains unclear. This CDR3 has 14 amino acids. Trimming cost V 0 bases and J 6 bases, with 10 bases left between them. The germline V gene has CDR1 SGDLS and CDR2 YYNGEE. The CDR3 DNA is TGTGCCAGCAGCGTAGGCTTAGCTGCCAATGAGCAGTTCTTC. This codes for CASSVGLAANEQFF. Looking up the rest from reference TRBV9 and TRBJ2-1 gives the full variable domain: DSGVTQTPKHLITATGQRVTLRCSPRSGDLSVYWYQQSLDQGLQFLIQYYNGEERAKGNILERFSAQQFPDLHSELNLSSLELGDSALYFCASSVGLAANEQFFGPGTRLTVL.

A few counts support this clonotype. The rearrangement uses TRBV4-3 and TRBJ2-5, with D possibly called TRBD1 or TRBD2 (6 bases each). The germline V gene has CDR1 LGHNA and CDR2 YSLEER. The V and J ends lost 0 bases and 6 bases respectively, with 14 bases between them. The CDR3 consists of 15 residues. The CDR3 DNA is TGCGCCAGCAGCCAAGAATTGGGGGGCCGGCAGACCCAGTACTTC. The encoded protein is CASSQELGGRQTQYF.

This clonotype was picked up a small number of times. The CDR3 sequence: CASSQGTRSDTQYF. The CDR3 bases are TGCGCCAGCAGCCAAGGGACTAGGTCAGATACGCAGTATTTT. The chain carries TRBV4-3 and TRBJ2-3, with 7 bases identical to TRBD2. J lost 4 bases, V lost 1 base, and 2 bases had no gene match. Germline CDR1 LGHNA, CDR2 YSLEER. This CDR3 is built from 14 residues.

This CDR3 reads CASSLLEGLAGYTF. As DNA, the CDR3 is TGTGCCAGCAGTTTATTGGAGGGGTTAGCCGGCTACACCTTC. J is TRBJ1-2 and V is TRBV28, with D tentatively TRBD1 (5 bases). Looked up from germline, CDR1 is MDHEN and CDR2 is SYDVKM. V was shortened by 1 base and J by 8 bases, with 14 bases between the two germline ends. CDR3 length: 14 amino acids.

Only a few counts were recorded for this clonotype. The genes are TRBV11-3 and TRBJ2-3; 16 bases are shared with TRBD2. The CDR3 has 17 residues. V trimming: 3 bases; J trimming: 4 bases; junction bases outside the gene matches: 4. The germline V gene encodes CDR1 SGHNT and CDR2 YENEEA. The CDR3 nucleotides are TGTGCCAGCAGCTTTGGGACTAGCGGGGGGGGGGCAGATACGCAGTATTTT. It specifies CASSFGTSGGGADTQYF.

This clonotype has at least ten counts. This chain uses TRBV5-1 with TRBJ1-5; weak D call: TRBD1 (5 bases). V lost 0 bases and J lost 3, with 7 bases in between. The CDR3 consists of 14 residues. Germline V gene data show CDR1 as SGHRS and CDR2 as YFSETQ. CDR3 DNA: TGCGCCAGCAGCTTGGGGGACCTCAATCAGCCCCAGCATTTT. Amino acids: CASSLGDLNQPQHF.

The gene calls are TRBV20-1 and TRBJ2-1; the D gene is possibly TRBD2 (6 bases). This CDR3 contains 13 residues. V shed 5 bases and J shed 8 bases, with 16 bases lying between them. Looked up from germline, CDR1 is DFQATT and CDR2 is SNEGSKA (reference sequence). The CDR3 nucleotides read TGCAGTGCTTCTTGGACTATCCGGGATGAGCAGTTCTTC. Amino acids: CSASWTIRDEQFF.

This chain links TRBV12-3 or TRBV12-4 with TRBJ2-1; 7 positions match TRBD2. J lost 12 bases, V lost 11 bases, and 16 bases had no gene match. The CDR3 length is 13 residues. CDR3 sequence: CAPTVGLGGWQFF. The DNA for the CDR3 is TGTGCCCCAACCGTAGGACTAGGCGGTTGGCAGTTCTTC.

CDR3 loop: CASRSSGGTYNEQFF. DNA for the CDR3: TGCGCCAGCAGATCTAGCGGGGGGACTTACAATGAGCAGTTCTTC. The genes are TRBV5-1 and TRBJ2-1; 11 bases map to TRBD2. The CDR3 has 15 amino acids. Trimming cost V 5 bases and J 4 bases; bases outside gene matches: 5. CDR1 is SGHRS, CDR2 YFSETQ, per germline.

A few counts support this clonotype. The rearrangement uses TRBV6-4 and TRBJ2-3; D is ambiguous. Trimming took off 0 bases at V and 9 bases at J, with 10 bases between the two ends. CDR3 size: 13 residues. Germline V gives CDR1 MRHNA, CDR2 SNTAGT. The CDR3 protein is CASSDSKGRTQYF. The DNA of the CDR3 is TGTGCCAGCAGTGACTCGAAGGGCAGAACGCAGTATTTT.

This clonotype was recorded a few times. CDR3 protein: CASREPGAPSTEAFF. As DNA, the CDR3 is TGTGCCAGCCGCGAACCGGGAGCCCCCTCCACTGAAGCTTTCTTT. This rearrangement joins TRBV6-1 to TRBJ1-1; unclear D gene. V was pared by 8 bases and J by 4 bases, with 20 bases between. This CDR3 has 15 residues. The germline V gene encodes CDR1 MNHNS and CDR2 SASEGT.

This CDR3 is CASSYVSGSGANVLTF. The CDR3, as DNA: TGTGCCAGCAGTTACGTTTCAGGCTCTGGGGCCAACGTCCTGACTTTC. The rearrangement links TRBV6-2 or TRBV6-3 to TRBJ2-6; D uncertain. The CDR3 contains 16 residues. Deletions cut 2 bases from V and 0 bases from J, with 8 bases between. The V gene's germline CDR1 is MNHEY and CDR2 SVGEGT.

The rearrangement links TRBV6-5 to TRBJ2-3; D is unresolved. V was shortened by 6 bases and J by 6 bases, with 16 bases between the two germline ends. This CDR3 has 14 amino acids. The germline CDR1 and CDR2 sequences are MNHEY and SVGAGI. The CDR3 region is CASSRGSPGDTQYF. In DNA, the CDR3 is TGTGCCAGCAGCCGTGGATCGCCCGGGGATACGCAGTATTTT.

This chain joins TRBV15 and TRBJ1-2, with a weak D call TRBD1 (6 bases). V was clipped by 3 bases and J by 8 bases, with 13 bases between them. The germline CDR1 and CDR2 sequences are LNHNV and YYDKDF (reference sequence). CDR3 length: 13 residues. The CDR3, as DNA: TGTGCCACCAGCAGTAGGGGGGCGCAGGGCTACACCTTC. Translation gives CATSSRGAQGYTF.

This clonotype was counted a few times. The chain carries TRBV24-1 and TRBJ2-1; 9 positions agree with TRBD2. CDR3 length: 16 amino acids. V shed 9 bases, J shed 8 bases, and the junction held 16 bases outside the gene matches. Per the germline V gene, CDR1 is KGHDR and CDR2 is SFDVKD. The CDR3 here is CATVPSASGAWDEQFF. The CDR3 nucleotides are TGTGCCACCGTCCCCTCGGCTAGCGGGGCTTGGGATGAGCAGTTCTTC.

This rearrangement joins TRBV7-6 to TRBJ1-6, with D unclear. V was clipped by 3 bases and J by 10 bases, with 10 bases between them. The length of the CDR3 is 13 residues. Germline V gene data show CDR1 as SGHVS and CDR2 as FNYEAQ. Here the CDR3 reads CASSLKVGSPLHF. CDR3 coding DNA: TGTGCCAGCAGCTTGAAAGTTGGCTCACCCCTCCACTTT.

This clonotype was seen only a few times. The DNA is left out, because the CDR3 cannot be placed on it with certainty; the CDR3 is given as TCRdb lists it. The gene calls are TRBV3-2 and TRBJ2-7; the listed D gene, TRBD1, was not tested against the DNA. TRBV3-2 is flagged as a pseudogene. The CDR3 adds up to 13 amino acids, both ends counted. CDR3 amino acids: CASSWGQGNEQYF.

J is TRBJ2-2 and V is TRBV24-1; 8 bases align to TRBD1. The CDR3 spans 15 residues. J lost 10 bases, V lost 3 bases, and 9 bases had no gene match. In germline, CDR1 is KGHDR, CDR2 SFDVKD. CDR3 sequence reads: CATSDVGTGVAELFF. DNA of the CDR3: TGTGCCACCAGTGATGTCGGGACAGGCGTAGCGGAGCTGTTTTTT.